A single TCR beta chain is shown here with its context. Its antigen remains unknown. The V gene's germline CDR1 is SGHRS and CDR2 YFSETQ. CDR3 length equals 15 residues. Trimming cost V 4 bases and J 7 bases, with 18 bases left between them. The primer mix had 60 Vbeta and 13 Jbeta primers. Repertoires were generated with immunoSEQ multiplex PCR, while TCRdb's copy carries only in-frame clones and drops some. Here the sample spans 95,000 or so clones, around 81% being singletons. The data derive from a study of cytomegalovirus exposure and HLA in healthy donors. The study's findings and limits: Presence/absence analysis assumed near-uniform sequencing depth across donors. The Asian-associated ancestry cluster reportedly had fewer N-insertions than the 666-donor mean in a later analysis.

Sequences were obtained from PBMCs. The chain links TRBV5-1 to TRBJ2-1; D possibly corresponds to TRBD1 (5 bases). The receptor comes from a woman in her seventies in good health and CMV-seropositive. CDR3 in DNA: TGCGCCAGCAGCCCGACAGTTGACGGTAGGAATGAGCAGTTCTTC. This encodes CASSPTVDGRNEQFF.